Sequencing of this T cell receptor (beta chain) was carried out in a study of radiation and T cells in renal cell carcinoma. Across the study: Nephrectomy followed 15 Gy stereotactic body radiation by 4 weeks. Findings and caveats of the study: Top tumor clonotypes rose in blood 2 weeks post-radiation, then contracted. Without pretreatment biopsies, baseline tumor clonotype presence was undetermined.

Time point here: baseline pretreatment blood. Treatment noted: 15 Gy SBRT to primary tumor, nephrectomy 4 weeks later. This CDR3 region has 16 residues. Germline values: CDR1 SNHLY, CDR2 FYNNEI. V lost 6 bases to trimming and J lost 5 bases, with 20 bases between them. Details on this clone: Its matching antigen is unknown.

The table came from immunoSEQ multiplex PCR; TCRdb's copy has only in-frame clones and leaves some out. The table includes roughly 100,000 clones, 75% to 90% detected once. This sequence joins TRBV2 and TRBJ1-5; D might be TRBD1 (6 bases). The sequence derives from a man between 50 and 59 years old with renal cell carcinoma. This sample comprised blood, obtained from a patient whose treatment included radiotherapy and nephrectomy. This CDR3 reads CASRERPGAGDQPQHF. CDR3 DNA: TGTGCCAGCAGGGAGAGACCAGGGGCTGGTGATCAGCCCCAGCATTTT.